Listed below are T cell receptor beta chains from one sample, sequenced in a study of early T cells in non-severe SARS-CoV-2 infection. TCRdb reprocessed the 5' RACE reads with MiXCR, giving one entry per CDR3 protein. The data contain tens of thousands of distinct CDR3 sequences, about 8% of them singletons. The sample in question was whole blood, obtained at baseline. The receptors stem from an adult who was a healthcare worker with PCR-confirmed SARS-CoV-2 infection or an uninfected control (not recorded which). The CDR3 runs from the conserved cysteine through the conserved F or W. D genes are given only for firm matches. Rows give clone size only sometimes, using once, few, many, or a class for an expanded clone.

length: 14; V: TRBV20-1; D: .; size: few; J: TRBJ1-6; CDR3: CSARGSSYNSPLHF; DNA: TGCAGTGCTAGAGGCAGCTCCTATAATTCACCCCTCCACTTT
length: 14; V: TRBV11-2; D: .; size: .; J: TRBJ2-7; CDR3: CASSLGDGPYEQYF; DNA: TGTGCCAGCAGCTTAGGTGACGGGCCCTACGAGCAGTACTTC
length: 15; V: TRBV27; D: .; size: .; J: TRBJ2-2; CDR3: CASSDRLANTGELFF; DNA: TGTGCCAGCAGTGACAGGCTCGCGAACACCGGGGAGCTGTTTTTT
length: 12; V: TRBV18; D: .; size: few; J: TRBJ2-1; CDR3: CASSPGGGEQFF; DNA: TGTGCCAGCTCACCTGGAGGGGGTGAGCAGTTCTTC
length: 13; V: TRBV6-1; D: .; size: few; J: TRBJ2-7; CDR3: CASSVGPHYEQYF; DNA: TGTGCCAGCAGTGTGGGACCCCACTACGAGCAGTACTTC
length: 15; V: TRBV28; D: TRBD2; size: few; J: TRBJ2-5; CDR3: CATQTSGGRPETQYF; DNA: TGTGCCACCCAGACTAGCGGGGGACGGCCAGAGACCCAGTACTTC
length: 13; V: TRBV20-1; D: .; size: .; J: TRBJ2-7; CDR3: CSALPDTTYEQYF; DNA: TGCAGTGCTCTCCCGGACACGACCTACGAGCAGTACTTC
length: 12; V: TRBV27; D: .; size: .; J: TRBJ1-2; CDR3: CASSYGGQDYTF; DNA: TGTGCCAGCAGTTACGGGGGTCAGGACTACACCTTC
length: 12; V: TRBV27; D: .; size: .; J: TRBJ2-7; CDR3: CASSLARGEQYF; DNA: TGTGCCAGCAGTTTAGCTCGGGGCGAGCAGTACTTC
length: 16; V: TRBV6-5; D: .; size: few; J: TRBJ1-2; CDR3: CASSYSRDLHSRGYTF; DNA: TGTGCCAGCAGTTACTCCCGGGACCTCCATTCTCGGGGCTACACCTTC
length: 15; V: TRBV14; D: .; size: .; J: TRBJ1-6; CDR3: CASSQAQGVVSPLHF; DNA: TGTGCCAGCAGCCAAGCCCAGGGTGTAGTTTCACCCCTCCACTTT
length: 14; V: TRBV27; D: .; size: many; J: TRBJ2-7; CDR3: CASSLGDTYYEQYF; DNA: TGTGCCAGCAGTTTAGGTGACACTTACTACGAGCAGTACTTC
length: 18; V: TRBV11-2; D: .; size: many; J: TRBJ2-1; CDR3: CASSLDAWGTSAYNEQFF; DNA: TGTGCCAGCAGCTTAGATGCCTGGGGGACGTCGGCCTACAATGAGCAGTTCTTC
length: 17; V: TRBV5-1; D: .; size: .; J: TRBJ1-6; CDR3: CASSLEGSHIVGSPLHF; DNA: TGCGCCAGCAGCTTGGAGGGCTCCCACATCGTGGGTTCACCCCTCCACTTT
length: 16; V: TRBV7-6; D: TRBD1; size: few; J: TRBJ2-2; CDR3: CASSPGQGVRGGELFF; DNA: TGTGCCAGCAGCCCGGGACAGGGGGTCCGGGGCGGGGAGCTGTTTTTT
length: 17; V: TRBV7-9; D: TRBD1; size: .; J: TRBJ2-7; CDR3: CASKSTLSGQGYNEQYF; DNA: TGTGCCAGCAAATCCACACTGTCGGGACAGGGGTACAACGAGCAGTACTTC
length: 14; V: TRBV28; D: .; size: .; J: TRBJ1-6; CDR3: CASRSGTGLGSLHF; DNA: TGTGCCAGCAGGTCCGGGACCGGCTTGGGGTCCCTCCACTTT
length: 15; V: TRBV20-1; D: TRBD2; size: few; J: TRBJ2-7; CDR3: CSAAGVNRGSYEQYF; DNA: TGCAGTGCCGCGGGGGTGAACAGAGGATCGTACGAGCAGTACTTC
length: 17; V: TRBV29-1; D: TRBD2; size: few; J: TRBJ2-5; CDR3: CSVERSSGLAGEETQYF; DNA: TGCAGCGTTGAACGATCTTCGGGACTAGCGGGGGAAGAGACCCAGTACTTC
length: 14; V: TRBV4-2; D: TRBD1; size: few; J: TRBJ2-7; CDR3: CASMPGQGFYEQYF; DNA: TGTGCCAGCATGCCGGGACAGGGTTTTTACGAGCAGTACTTC
length: 14; V: TRBV6-1; D: .; size: few; J: TRBJ1-4; CDR3: CASSKSPTNEKLFF; DNA: TGTGCCAGCAGTAAATCCCCAACTAATGAAAAACTGTTTTTT
length: 18; V: TRBV28; D: TRBD2; size: .; J: TRBJ2-3; CDR3: CASNPPGLAGASMGTQYF; DNA: TGTGCCAGCAACCCTCCGGGACTAGCGGGGGCTTCCATGGGGACGCAGTATTTT
length: 13; V: TRBV5-1; D: TRBD1; size: .; J: TRBJ2-1; CDR3: CASSHPDRDEQFF; DNA: TGCGCCAGCAGCCATCCCGACAGGGACGAGCAGTTCTTC
length: 13; V: TRBV6-5; D: .; size: few; J: TRBJ2-3; CDR3: CASSRGGRDTQYF; DNA: TGTGCCAGCAGCCGAGGCGGTCGAGATACGCAGTATTTT
length: 15; V: TRBV19; D: .; size: few; J: TRBJ1-5; CDR3: CATRREPYSNQPQHF; DNA: TGTGCCACCAGACGGGAACCTTATAGCAATCAGCCCCAGCATTTT
length: 16; V: TRBV5-1; D: TRBD2; size: few; J: TRBJ2-5; CDR3: CASSTRTSGGQETQYF; DNA: TGCGCCAGCAGCACCCGGACTAGCGGGGGCCAAGAGACCCAGTACTTC
length: 13; V: TRBV29-1; D: .; size: many; J: TRBJ2-5; CDR3: CSVDPGRQETQYF; DNA: TGCAGCGTTGATCCTGGGAGACAAGAGACCCAGTACTTC
length: 15; V: TRBV7-2; D: TRBD2; size: many; J: TRBJ2-7; CDR3: CASSSASGGSYEQYF; DNA: TGTGCCAGCAGCTCGGCTAGCGGGGGTTCCTACGAGCAGTACTTC
length: 13; V: TRBV12-3/TRBV12-4; D: .; size: .; J: TRBJ1-3; CDR3: CASTDFSGNTIYF; DNA: TGTGCCAGCACGGACTTCTCTGGAAACACCATATATTTT
length: 13; V: TRBV30; D: .; size: .; J: TRBJ2-7; CDR3: CAWRAGVSYEQYF; DNA: TGTGCCTGGAGGGCAGGGGTATCCTACGAGCAGTACTTC
length: 13; V: TRBV28; D: .; size: .; J: TRBJ2-6; CDR3: CATLSSGANVLTF; DNA: TGTGCCACCTTAAGCTCTGGGGCCAACGTCCTGACTTTC
length: 13; V: TRBV6-6; D: .; size: many; J: TRBJ2-1; CDR3: CASSPNSVAHPFF; DNA: TGTGCCAGCAGTCCCAACTCCGTCGCCCATCCGTTCTTC
length: 13; V: TRBV13; D: .; size: .; J: TRBJ1-1; CDR3: CASSLAVRTEAFF; DNA: TGTGCCAGCAGCTTAGCGGTTAGGACTGAAGCTTTCTTT
length: 14; V: TRBV7-9; D: .; size: many; J: TRBJ1-1; CDR3: CASSLEGSGTEAFF; DNA: TGTGCCAGCAGCTTGGAAGGGAGTGGCACTGAAGCTTTCTTT
length: 12; V: TRBV29-1; D: .; size: .; J: TRBJ2-5; CDR3: CSVGLPMGTQHF; DNA: TGCAGCGTTGGACTACCTATGGGGACCCAGCACTTC